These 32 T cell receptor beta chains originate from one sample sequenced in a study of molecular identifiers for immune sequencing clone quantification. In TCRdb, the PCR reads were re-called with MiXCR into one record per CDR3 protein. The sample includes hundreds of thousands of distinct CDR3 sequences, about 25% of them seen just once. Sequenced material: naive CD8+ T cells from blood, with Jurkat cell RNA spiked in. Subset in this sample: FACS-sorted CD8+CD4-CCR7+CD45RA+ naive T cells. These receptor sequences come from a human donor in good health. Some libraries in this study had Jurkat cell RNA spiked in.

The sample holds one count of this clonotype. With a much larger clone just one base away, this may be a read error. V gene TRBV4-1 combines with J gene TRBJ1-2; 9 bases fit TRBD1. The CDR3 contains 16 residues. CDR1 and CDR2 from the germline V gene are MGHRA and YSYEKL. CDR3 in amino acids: CARSPAPTGGGYGYTF. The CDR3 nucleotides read TGCGCCCGCAGCCCAGCCCCGACAGGGGGAGGCTATGGCTACACCTTC.

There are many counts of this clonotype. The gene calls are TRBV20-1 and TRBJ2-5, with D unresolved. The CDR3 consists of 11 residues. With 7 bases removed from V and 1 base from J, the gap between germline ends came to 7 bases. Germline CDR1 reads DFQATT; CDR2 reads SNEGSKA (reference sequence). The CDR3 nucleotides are TGCAGTGGTACGGCCCAAGAGACCCAGTACTTC. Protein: CSGTAQETQYF.

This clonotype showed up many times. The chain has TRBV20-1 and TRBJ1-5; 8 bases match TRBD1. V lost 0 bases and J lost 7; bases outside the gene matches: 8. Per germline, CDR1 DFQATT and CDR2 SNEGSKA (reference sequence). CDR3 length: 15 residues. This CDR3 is CSARDLYRGGQPQHF. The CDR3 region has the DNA TGCAGTGCTAGAGATCTGTACAGGGGGGGACAGCCCCAGCATTTT.

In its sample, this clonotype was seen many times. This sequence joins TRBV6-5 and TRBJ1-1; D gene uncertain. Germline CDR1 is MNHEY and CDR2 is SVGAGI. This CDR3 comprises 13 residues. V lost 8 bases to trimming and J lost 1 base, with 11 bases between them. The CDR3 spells CASGFSQNTEAFF. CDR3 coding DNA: TGTGCCAGCGGCTTCAGCCAGAACACTGAAGCTTTCTTT.

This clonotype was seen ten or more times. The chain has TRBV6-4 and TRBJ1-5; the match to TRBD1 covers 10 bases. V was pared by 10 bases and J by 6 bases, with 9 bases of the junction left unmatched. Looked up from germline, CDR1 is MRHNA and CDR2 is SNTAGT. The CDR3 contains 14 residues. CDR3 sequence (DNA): TGTGCCAAGGCGGACAGGGGGAGTGGTCAGCCCCAGCATTTT. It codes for CAKADRGSGQPQHF.

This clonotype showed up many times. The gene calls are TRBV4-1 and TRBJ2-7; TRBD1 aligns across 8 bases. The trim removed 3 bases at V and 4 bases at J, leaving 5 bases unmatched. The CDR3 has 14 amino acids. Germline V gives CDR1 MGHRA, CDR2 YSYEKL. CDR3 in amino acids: CASSHRDRKYEQYF. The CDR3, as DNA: TGCGCCAGCAGCCACAGGGACAGGAAATACGAGCAGTACTTC.

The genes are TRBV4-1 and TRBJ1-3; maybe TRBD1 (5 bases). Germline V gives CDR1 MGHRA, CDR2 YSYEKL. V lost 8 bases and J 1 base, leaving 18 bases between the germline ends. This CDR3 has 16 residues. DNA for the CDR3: TGCGCCAGCGGTCGCCCGGGGCAGGTATCTGGAAACACCATATATTTT. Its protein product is CASGRPGQVSGNTIYF.

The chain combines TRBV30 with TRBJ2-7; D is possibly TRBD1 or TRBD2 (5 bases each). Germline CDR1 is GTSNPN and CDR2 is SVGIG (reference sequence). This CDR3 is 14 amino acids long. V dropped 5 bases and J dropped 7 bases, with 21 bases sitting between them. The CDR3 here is CAWGTGPALVEQYF. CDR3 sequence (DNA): TGTGCCTGGGGGACCGGCCCCGCTCTCGTGGAGCAGTACTTC.

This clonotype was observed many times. As DNA, the CDR3 is TGTGCCAGCAGGAGACAGGGGAGGGACACTGAAGCTTTCTTT. Its translation is CASRRQGRDTEAFF. This rearrangement joins TRBV6-5 to TRBJ1-1; TRBD1 aligns across 8 bases. Germline V lookup: CDR1 MNHEY, CDR2 SVGAGI. CDR3 length: 14 residues. J was trimmed by 3 bases and V by 6 bases; bases with no gene match: 6.

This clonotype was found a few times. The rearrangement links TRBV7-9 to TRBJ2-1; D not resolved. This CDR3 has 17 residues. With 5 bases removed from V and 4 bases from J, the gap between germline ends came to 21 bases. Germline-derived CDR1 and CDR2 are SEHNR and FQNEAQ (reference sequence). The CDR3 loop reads CASSVFLGVRLYNEQFF. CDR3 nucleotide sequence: TGTGCCAGCAGCGTATTTTTGGGTGTAAGGTTATACAATGAGCAGTTCTTC. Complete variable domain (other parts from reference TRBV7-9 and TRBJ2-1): DTGVSQNPRHKITKRGQNVTFRCDPISEHNRLYWYRQTLGQGPEFLTYFQNEAQLEKSRLLSDRFSAERPKGSFSTLEIQRTEQGDSAMYLCASSVFLGVRLYNEQFFGPGTRLTVL.

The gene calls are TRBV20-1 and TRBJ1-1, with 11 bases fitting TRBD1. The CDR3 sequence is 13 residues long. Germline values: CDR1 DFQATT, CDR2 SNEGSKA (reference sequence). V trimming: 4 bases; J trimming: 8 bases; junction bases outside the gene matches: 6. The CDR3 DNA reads TGCAGTGCTACCCGGACAGGGGGCGCGGAAGCTTTCTTT. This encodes CSATRTGGAEAFF.

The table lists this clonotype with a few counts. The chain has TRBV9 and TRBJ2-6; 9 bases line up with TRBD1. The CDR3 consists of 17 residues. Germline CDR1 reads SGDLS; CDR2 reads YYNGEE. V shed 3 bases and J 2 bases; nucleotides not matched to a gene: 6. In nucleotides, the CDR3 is TGTGCCAGCAGCGAGGGACAGGGAACGGCTGGGGCCAACGTCCTGACTTTC. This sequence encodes CASSEGQGTAGANVLTF.

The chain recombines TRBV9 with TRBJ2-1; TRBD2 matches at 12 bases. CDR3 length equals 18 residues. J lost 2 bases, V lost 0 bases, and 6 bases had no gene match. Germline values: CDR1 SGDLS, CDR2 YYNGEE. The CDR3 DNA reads TGTGCCAGCAGCGTAGGGGCTAGCGGGGGGGTTACCTACAATGAGCAGTTCTTC. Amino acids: CASSVGASGGVTYNEQFF.

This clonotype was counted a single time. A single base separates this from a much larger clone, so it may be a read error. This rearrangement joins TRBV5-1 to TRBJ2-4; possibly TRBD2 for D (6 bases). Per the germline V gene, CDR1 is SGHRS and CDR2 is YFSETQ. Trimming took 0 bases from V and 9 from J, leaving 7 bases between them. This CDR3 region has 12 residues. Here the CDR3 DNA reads TGCGCCAGCAGCTTGGAGGAGGGCATTCAGTACTTC. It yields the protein CASSLEEGIQYF.

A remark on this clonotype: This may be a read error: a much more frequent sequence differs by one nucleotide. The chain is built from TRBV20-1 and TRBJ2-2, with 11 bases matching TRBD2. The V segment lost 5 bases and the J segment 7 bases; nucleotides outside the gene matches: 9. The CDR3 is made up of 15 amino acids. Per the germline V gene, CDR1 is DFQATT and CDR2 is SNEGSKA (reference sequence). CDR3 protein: CSAAHGTSGDGELFF. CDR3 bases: TGCAGTGCTGCTCACGGGACTAGCGGTGACGGGGAGCTGTTTTTT.

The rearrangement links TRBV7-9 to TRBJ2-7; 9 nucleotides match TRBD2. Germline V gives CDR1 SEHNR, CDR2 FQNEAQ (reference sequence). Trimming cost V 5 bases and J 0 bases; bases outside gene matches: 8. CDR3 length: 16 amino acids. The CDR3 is CASSQTGGRASYEQYF. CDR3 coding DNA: TGTGCCAGCAGCCAAACGGGCGGGAGGGCCTCCTACGAGCAGTACTTC.

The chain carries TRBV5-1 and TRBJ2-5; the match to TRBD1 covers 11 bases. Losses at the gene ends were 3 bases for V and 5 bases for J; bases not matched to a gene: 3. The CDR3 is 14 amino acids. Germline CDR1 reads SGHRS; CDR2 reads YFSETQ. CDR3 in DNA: TGCGCCAGCAGCTGGACAGGGGGCGGTGAGACCCAGTACTTC. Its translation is CASSWTGGGETQYF.

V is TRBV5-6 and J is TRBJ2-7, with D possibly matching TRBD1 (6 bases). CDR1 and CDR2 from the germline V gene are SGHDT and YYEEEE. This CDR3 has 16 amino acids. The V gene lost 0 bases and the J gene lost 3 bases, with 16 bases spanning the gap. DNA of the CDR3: TGTGCCAGCAGCTTGGAGGGTCTACAGGGTGGCTACGAGCAGTACTTC. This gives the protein CASSLEGLQGGYEQYF. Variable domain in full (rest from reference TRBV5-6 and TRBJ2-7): DAGVTQSPTHLIKTRGQQVTLRCSPKSGHDTVSWYQQALGQGPQFIFQYYEEEERQRGNFPDRFSGHQFPNYSSELNVNALLLGDSALYLCASSLEGLQGGYEQYFGPGTRLTVT.

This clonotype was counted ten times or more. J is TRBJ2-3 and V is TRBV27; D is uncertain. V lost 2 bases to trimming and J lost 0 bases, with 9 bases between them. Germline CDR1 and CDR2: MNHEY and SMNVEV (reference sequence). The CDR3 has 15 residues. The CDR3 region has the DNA TGTGCCAGCAGTTTAGCGTCAATTAGCACAGATACGCAGTATTTT. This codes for CASSLASISTDTQYF.

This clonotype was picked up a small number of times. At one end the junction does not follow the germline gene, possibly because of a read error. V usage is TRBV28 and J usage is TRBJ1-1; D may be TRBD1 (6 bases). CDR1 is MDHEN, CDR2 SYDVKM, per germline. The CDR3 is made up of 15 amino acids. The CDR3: CASSVWTEKNTEAFF. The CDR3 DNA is TGTGCCAGCAGTGTATGGACAGAAAAGAACACTGAAGCTTTCTTT.

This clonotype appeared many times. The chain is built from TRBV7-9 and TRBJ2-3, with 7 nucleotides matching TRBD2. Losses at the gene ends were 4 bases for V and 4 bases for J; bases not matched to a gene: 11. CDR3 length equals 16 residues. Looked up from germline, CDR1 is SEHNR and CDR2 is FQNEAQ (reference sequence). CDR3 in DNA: TGTGCCAGCAGCTCCTCCGGGGGGAAAATGGCAGATACGCAGTATTTT. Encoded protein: CASSSSGGKMADTQYF.

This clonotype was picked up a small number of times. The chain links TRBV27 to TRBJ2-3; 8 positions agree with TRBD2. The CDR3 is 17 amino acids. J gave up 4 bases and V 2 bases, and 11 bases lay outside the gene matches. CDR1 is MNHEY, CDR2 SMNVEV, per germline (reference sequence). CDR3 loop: CASSLNRGPSGPDTQYF. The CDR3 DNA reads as TGTGCCAGCAGTTTAAATAGAGGGCCTAGCGGGCCAGATACGCAGTATTTT.

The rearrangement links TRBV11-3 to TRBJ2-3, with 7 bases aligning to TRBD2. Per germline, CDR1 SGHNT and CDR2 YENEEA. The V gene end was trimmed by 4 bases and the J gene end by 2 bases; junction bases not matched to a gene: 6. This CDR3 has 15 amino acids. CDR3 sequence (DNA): TGTGCCAGCAGCTCAGGGACTACAACCACAGATACGCAGTATTTT. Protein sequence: CASSSGTTTTDTQYF.

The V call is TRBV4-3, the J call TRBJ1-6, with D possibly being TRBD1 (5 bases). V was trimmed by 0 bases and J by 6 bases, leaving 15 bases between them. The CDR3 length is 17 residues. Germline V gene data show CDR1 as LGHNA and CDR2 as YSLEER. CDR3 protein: CASSQDRDLWVNSPLHF. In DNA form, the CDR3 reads TGCGCCAGCAGCCAAGACAGGGATTTATGGGTTAATTCACCCCTCCACTTT.

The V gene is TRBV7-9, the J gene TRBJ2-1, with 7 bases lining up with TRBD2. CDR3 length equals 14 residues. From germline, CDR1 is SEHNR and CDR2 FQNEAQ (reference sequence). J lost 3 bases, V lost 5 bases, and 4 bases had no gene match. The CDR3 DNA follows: TGTGCCAGCAGCCCGGAGCGGGGCTACAATGAGCAGTTCTTC. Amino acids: CASSPERGYNEQFF.

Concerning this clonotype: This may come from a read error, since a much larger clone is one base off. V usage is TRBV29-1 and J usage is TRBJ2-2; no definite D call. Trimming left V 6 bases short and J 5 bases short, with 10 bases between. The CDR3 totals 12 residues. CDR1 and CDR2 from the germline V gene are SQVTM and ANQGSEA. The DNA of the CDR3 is TGCAGCGTCCTAGGGTGGACCGGGGAGCTGTTTTTT. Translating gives CSVLGWTGELFF.

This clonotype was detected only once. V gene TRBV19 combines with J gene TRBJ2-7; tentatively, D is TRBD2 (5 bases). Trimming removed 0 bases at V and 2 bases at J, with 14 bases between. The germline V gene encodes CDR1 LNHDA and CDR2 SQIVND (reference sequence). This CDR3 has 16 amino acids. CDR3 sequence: CASSIDPAVGTYEQYF. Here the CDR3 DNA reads TGTGCCAGTAGTATAGATCCAGCGGTAGGAACCTACGAGCAGTACTTC.

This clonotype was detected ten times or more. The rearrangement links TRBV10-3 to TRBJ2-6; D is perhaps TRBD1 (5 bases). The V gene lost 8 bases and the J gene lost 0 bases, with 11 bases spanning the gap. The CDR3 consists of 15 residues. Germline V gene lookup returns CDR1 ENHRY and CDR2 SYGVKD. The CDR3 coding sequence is TGTGCCATCGGGGCCTCCAGCTCTGGGGCCAACGTCCTGACTTTC. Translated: CAIGASSSGANVLTF.

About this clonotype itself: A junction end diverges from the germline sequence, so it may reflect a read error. The DNA of the CDR3 is TGTGCCAGCGGCTTGTGGTTGGGACAGGGGGCGACTGGGGCCAACGTCCTGACTTTC. Protein: CASGLWLGQGATGANVLTF. V and J are TRBV5-6 and TRBJ2-6, with TRBD1 matching over 12 bases. This CDR3 is built from 19 residues. Germline-derived CDR1 and CDR2 are SGHDT and YYEEEE.

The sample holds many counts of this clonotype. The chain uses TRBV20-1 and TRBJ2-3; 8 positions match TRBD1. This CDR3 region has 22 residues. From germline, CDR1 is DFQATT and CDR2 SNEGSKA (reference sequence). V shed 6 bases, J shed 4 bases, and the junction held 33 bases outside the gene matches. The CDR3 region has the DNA TGCAGTGCAACTACCCGGGACAGGTTTCTCACTGGCGACGCGCAGAGAGCAGATACGCAGTATTTT. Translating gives CSATTRDRFLTGDAQRADTQYF.

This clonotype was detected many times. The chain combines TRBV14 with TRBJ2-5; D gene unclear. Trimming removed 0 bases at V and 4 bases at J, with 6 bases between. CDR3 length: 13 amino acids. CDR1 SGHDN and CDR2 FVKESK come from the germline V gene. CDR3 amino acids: CASSQDIVETQYF. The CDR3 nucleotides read TGTGCCAGCAGCCAAGATATAGTAGAGACCCAGTACTTC. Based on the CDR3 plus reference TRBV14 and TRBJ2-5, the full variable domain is EAGVTQFPSHSVIEKGQTVTLRCDPISGHDNLYWYRRVMGKEIKFLLHFVKESKQDESGMPNNRFLAERTGGTYSTLKVQPAELEDSGVYFCASSQDIVETQYFGPGTRLLVL.

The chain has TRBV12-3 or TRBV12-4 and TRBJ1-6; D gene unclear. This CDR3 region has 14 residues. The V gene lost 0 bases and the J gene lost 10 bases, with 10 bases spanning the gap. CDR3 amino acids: CASSLAGGGSPLHF. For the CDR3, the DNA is TGTGCCAGCAGTTTAGCGGGAGGTGGCTCACCCCTCCACTTT.